Below, 20 T cell receptor beta chains from the same sample are listed, as sequenced in a study of T cell changes during pregnancy in multiple sclerosis. Clones were read by immunoSEQ multiplex PCR, and TCRdb kept only the in-frame ones, dropping some. The sample has approximately 53,000 clones; about nine tenths are singletons. This specimen consisted of CD4+ T cells from peripheral blood mononuclear cells, obtained in the second trimester of pregnancy. These receptor sequences come from a female donor with multiple sclerosis, enrolled in a pregnancy study.

This chain joins TRBV6-5 and TRBJ1-2, with 7 bases lining up with TRBD1. Germline assignment: CDR1 MNHEY and CDR2 SVGAGI. This CDR3 is 13 amino acids long. V dropped 2 bases and J dropped 8; count of bases not matched to a gene: 5. The CDR3 DNA is TGTGCCAGCAGTTACCGGGGACAGTTGGGCTACACCTTC. This gives the protein CASSYRGQLGYTF.

The table lists this clone with a count of one. The CDR3: CASMRTSRVETQYF. CDR3 nucleotide sequence: TGTGCCAGCATGCGTACCTCGCGGGTAGAGACCCAGTACTTC. This sequence joins TRBV27 and TRBJ2-5; tentatively, D is TRBD2 (5 bases). Germline CDR1 reads MNHEY; CDR2 reads SMNVEV (reference sequence). Trimming shortened V by 7 bases and J by 4 bases, and 16 bases separated the two germline ends. CDR3 length equals 14 residues.

V and J are TRBV27 and TRBJ2-7; TRBD1 matches 10 bases. There are 15 residues in the CDR3. Germline values: CDR1 MNHEY, CDR2 SMNVEV (reference sequence). V lost 6 bases to trimming and J lost 5 bases; unmatched junction nucleotides: 10. The CDR3 DNA sequence: TGTGCCAGCAGACGACCGGGACAGGGGTTCCACGAGCAGTACTTC. This translates into CASRRPGQGFHEQYF.

The rearrangement uses TRBV19 and TRBJ1-1; weak D call: TRBD1 (6 bases). The CDR3 contains 14 residues. The germline V gene has CDR1 LNHDA and CDR2 SQIVND (reference sequence). V was trimmed by 8 bases and J by 6 bases, leaving 19 bases between them. The CDR3 protein is CASGLQQGLPEAFF. CDR3 bases: TGTGCCAGTGGACTTCAACAGGGTCTTCCTGAAGCTTTCTTT.

This clone came up a few times. The J gene is TRBJ1-1, the V gene TRBV5-1; 8 positions match TRBD1. The V segment lost 5 bases and the J segment 0 bases; nucleotides outside the gene matches: 21. The CDR3 extends over 20 amino acids. Germline V CDR1 and CDR2: SGHRS, YFSETQ. The CDR3 DNA reads as TGCGCCAGCAGGTTCAGGTTCCCCCGAAACAGACAGGGGATGAACACTGAAGCTTTCTTT. Translation gives CASRFRFPRNRQGMNTEAFF.

The V call is TRBV7-9, the J call TRBJ1-1; 10 bases are shared with TRBD1. CDR3 length: 15 residues. The germline V gene encodes CDR1 SEHNR and CDR2 FQNEAQ (reference sequence). Germline trimming cut 5 bases from V and 4 bases from J; bases unmatched to any gene: 7. The CDR3 loop is CASSPWDRGGTEAFF. CDR3 nucleotides: TGTGCCAGCAGCCCCTGGGACAGGGGAGGCACTGAAGCTTTCTTT.

V is TRBV2 and J is TRBJ2-5; 9 bases are shared with TRBD1. This CDR3 is built from 16 residues. V was clipped by 7 bases and J by 2 bases; unmatched bases: 11. Germline V lookup: CDR1 SNHLY, CDR2 FYNNEI. CDR3 sequence (DNA): TGTGCCAGCAATCGACCAACCGGGACAGGGCAAGAGACCCAGTACTTC. Its protein product is CASNRPTGTGQETQYF.

J is TRBJ2-2 and V is TRBV4-1; 7 bases align to TRBD1. Germline trimming cut 0 bases from V and 6 bases from J; bases unmatched to any gene: 16. This CDR3 region has 19 residues. Germline CDR1 MGHRA, CDR2 YSYEKL. The chain's CDR3 is CASSQDLWSVQGISGELFF. CDR3 in DNA: TGCGCCAGCAGCCAAGATCTGTGGTCGGTACAGGGGATTTCCGGGGAGCTGTTTTTT.

This clone was observed at least ten times. One end of the junction is discordant with germline, which a read error may explain. The J gene is TRBJ2-7, the V gene TRBV2; D is perhaps TRBD1 (5 bases). The CDR3 covers 13 residues. The germline CDR1 and CDR2 sequences are SNHLY and FYNNEI. The CDR3 spells CASSEQGFETVDF. CDR3 nucleotide sequence: TGTGCCAGCAGTGAACAGGGTTTCGAGACAGTGGACTTC.

This chain connects TRBV14 to TRBJ2-7; 8 bases align to TRBD2. The V gene's germline CDR1 is SGHDN and CDR2 FVKESK. The CDR3 has 16 amino acids. Trimming at V came to 4 bases and at J to 3 bases, leaving 11 bases not matched to a gene. The CDR3 spells CASSLDRGGRFYEQYF. The CDR3 DNA reads as TGTGCCAGCAGCCTAGACCGCGGGGGGAGATTCTACGAGCAGTACTTC.

Here the CDR3 reads CASSEGWASHEQFF. CDR3 nucleotides: TGTGCCAGCAGTGAGGGCTGGGCTAGCCATGAGCAGTTCTTC. The chain employs TRBV6-4 and TRBJ2-1; tentatively, D is TRBD2 (5 bases). The germline CDR1 and CDR2 sequences are MRHNA and SNTAGT. The CDR3 is made up of 14 amino acids. The V and J ends lost 3 bases and 8 bases respectively, with 14 bases between them.

The J gene is TRBJ1-2, the V gene TRBV19; perhaps TRBD1 as D (5 bases). The germline gives CDR1 LNHDA, CDR2 SQIVND (reference sequence). Trimming shortened V by 5 bases and J by 0 bases, and 10 bases separated the two germline ends. The CDR3 sequence is 14 residues long. The CDR3 spells CASSYRGTNYGYTF. Written as DNA, the CDR3 is TGTGCCAGTAGTTATAGGGGCACTAACTATGGCTACACCTTC.

This chain joins TRBV5-1 and TRBJ2-5; D perhaps matches TRBD2 (6 bases). Germline V gene lookup returns CDR1 SGHRS and CDR2 YFSETQ. Trimming removed 3 bases from V and 1 base from J, with 7 bases in between. The CDR3 has 13 amino acids. The CDR3 region is CASSWGLQETQYF. The CDR3, as DNA: TGCGCCAGCAGCTGGGGACTCCAAGAGACCCAGTACTTC.

The rearrangement uses TRBV5-5 and TRBJ2-5; possible D gene TRBD2, 6 bases. The CDR3 totals 15 residues. V lost 0 bases, J lost 5 bases, and 14 bases lay in between. Germline values: CDR1 SGHKS, CDR2 YYEKEE (reference sequence). The CDR3 loop is CASSLVRGIEETQYF. The DNA for the CDR3 is TGTGCCAGCAGCTTGGTTCGGGGGATTGAGGAGACCCAGTACTTC.

The chain has TRBV28 and TRBJ2-7; 7 bases line up with TRBD2. The CDR3 is 14 amino acids. The V gene end was trimmed by 6 bases and the J gene end by 4 bases; junction bases not matched to a gene: 9. Germline CDR1 reads MDHEN; CDR2 reads SYDVKM. The CDR3 is CASSMWTGGYEQYF. The CDR3 DNA follows: TGTGCCAGCAGCATGTGGACGGGGGGTTACGAGCAGTACTTC.

The chain carries TRBV6-5 and TRBJ2-3; D gene ambiguous. Germline V gene lookup returns CDR1 MNHEY and CDR2 SVGAGI. The CDR3 contains 13 residues. The germline V and J ends were trimmed by 2 bases and 6 bases, with 9 bases remaining between them. The CDR3 here is CASSYPGSDTQYF. CDR3 coding DNA: TGTGCCAGCAGTTACCCAGGTTCGGATACGCAGTATTTT.

The chain joins TRBV27 to TRBJ1-5; unclear D gene. Germline V gives CDR1 MNHEY, CDR2 SMNVEV (reference sequence). Deletions cut 0 bases from V and 4 bases from J, with 7 bases between. The CDR3 totals 14 residues. CDR3 in amino acids: CASSLSGGNQPQHF. The CDR3 nucleotides are TGTGCCAGCAGTTTATCAGGAGGAAATCAGCCCCAGCATTTT.

The V gene is TRBV27, the J gene TRBJ2-7; the match to TRBD1 covers 10 bases. The CDR3 loop spans 14 amino acids. The trim removed 5 bases at V and 3 bases at J, leaving 4 bases unmatched. CDR1 and CDR2 from the germline V gene are MNHEY and SMNVEV (reference sequence). The DNA of the CDR3 is TGTGCCAGCAGTCGGGACAGGGGACGCTACGAGCAGTACTTC. The encoded protein is CASSRDRGRYEQYF.

This rearrangement joins TRBV6-1 to TRBJ1-2, with D possibly being TRBD1 (6 bases). This CDR3 is 15 amino acids long. CDR1 is MNHNS, CDR2 SASEGT, per germline. The germline V and J ends were trimmed by 0 bases and 8 bases, with 16 bases remaining between them. This CDR3 reads CASSEAMTGLLGYTF. The DNA of the CDR3 is TGTGCCAGCAGTGAAGCGATGACAGGTCTATTGGGCTACACCTTC.

This rearrangement joins TRBV5-4 to TRBJ1-1; D is unresolved. Germline V lookup: CDR1 SGHNT, CDR2 YYREEE (reference sequence). Trimming removed 5 bases at V and 0 bases at J, with 11 bases between. This CDR3 comprises 14 residues. CDR3: CASSSTGVNTEAFF. CDR3 nucleotide sequence: TGTGCCAGCAGTAGCACCGGCGTGAACACTGAAGCTTTCTTT. The full variable domain, with the rest looked up from reference TRBV5-4 and TRBJ1-1, is ETGVTQSPTHLIKTRGQQVTLRCSSQSGHNTVSWYQQALGQGPQFIFQYYREEENGRGNFPPRFSGLQFPNYSSELNVNALELDDSALYLCASSSTGVNTEAFFGQGTRLTVV.